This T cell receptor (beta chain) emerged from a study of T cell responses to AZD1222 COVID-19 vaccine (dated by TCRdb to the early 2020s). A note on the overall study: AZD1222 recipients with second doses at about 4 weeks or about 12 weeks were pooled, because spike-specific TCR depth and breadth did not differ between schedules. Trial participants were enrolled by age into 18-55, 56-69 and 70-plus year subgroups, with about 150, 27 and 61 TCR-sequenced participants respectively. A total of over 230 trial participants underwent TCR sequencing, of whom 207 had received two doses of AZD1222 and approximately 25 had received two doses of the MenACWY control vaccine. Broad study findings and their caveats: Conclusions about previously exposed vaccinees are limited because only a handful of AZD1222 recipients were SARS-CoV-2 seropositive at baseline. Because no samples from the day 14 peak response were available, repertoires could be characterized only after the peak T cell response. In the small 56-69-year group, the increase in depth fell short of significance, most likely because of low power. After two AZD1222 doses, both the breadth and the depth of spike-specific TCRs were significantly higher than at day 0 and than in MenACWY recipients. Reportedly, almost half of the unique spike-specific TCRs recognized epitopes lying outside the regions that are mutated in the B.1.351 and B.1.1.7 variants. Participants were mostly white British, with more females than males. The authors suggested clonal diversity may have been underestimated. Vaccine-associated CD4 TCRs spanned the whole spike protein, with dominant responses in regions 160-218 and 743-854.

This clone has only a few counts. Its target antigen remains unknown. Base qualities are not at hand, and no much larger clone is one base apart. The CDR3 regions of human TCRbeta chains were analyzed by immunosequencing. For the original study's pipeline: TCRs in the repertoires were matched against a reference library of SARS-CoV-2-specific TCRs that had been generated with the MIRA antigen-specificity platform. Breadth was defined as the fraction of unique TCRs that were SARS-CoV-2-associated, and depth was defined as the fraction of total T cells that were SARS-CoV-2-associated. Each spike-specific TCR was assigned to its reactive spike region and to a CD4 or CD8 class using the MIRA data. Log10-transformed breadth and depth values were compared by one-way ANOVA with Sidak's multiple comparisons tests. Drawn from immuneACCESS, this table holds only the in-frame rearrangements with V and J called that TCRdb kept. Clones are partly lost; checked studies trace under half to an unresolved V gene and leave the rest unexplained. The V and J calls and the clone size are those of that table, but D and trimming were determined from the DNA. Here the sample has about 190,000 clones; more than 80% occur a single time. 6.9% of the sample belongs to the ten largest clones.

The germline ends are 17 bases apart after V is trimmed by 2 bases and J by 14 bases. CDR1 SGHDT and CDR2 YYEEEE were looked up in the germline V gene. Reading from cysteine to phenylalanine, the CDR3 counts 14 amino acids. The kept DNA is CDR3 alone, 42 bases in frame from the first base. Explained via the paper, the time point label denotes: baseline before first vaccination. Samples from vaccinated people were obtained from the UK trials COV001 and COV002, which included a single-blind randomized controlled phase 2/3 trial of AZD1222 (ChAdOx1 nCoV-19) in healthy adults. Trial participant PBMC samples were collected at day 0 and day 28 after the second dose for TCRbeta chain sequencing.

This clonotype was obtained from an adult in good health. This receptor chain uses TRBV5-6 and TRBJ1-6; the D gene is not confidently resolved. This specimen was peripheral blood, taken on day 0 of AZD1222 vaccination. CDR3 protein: CASSFSGVANALHF. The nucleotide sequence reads TGTGCCAGCAGCTTCTCCGGAGTGGCGAATGCCCTCCACTTT.